The rows below give T cell receptor beta chains drawn from one sample of a study of metastatic and nonmetastatic thyroid tumors. TCRdb reprocessed the PCR reads using MiXCR. In the table there are over 50,000 clones, under 30% of which are singletons. Sequencing was done on a sample of blood. These receptors were collected from a female donor with papillary thyroid cancer or a benign thyroid nodule (not recorded which). Some clones in this sample may be carry-over from other donors' samples. Each CDR3 is given with its conserved first and last residue. The D gene is left open where the match is weak. Rows give clone size only sometimes, using once, few, many, or a class for an expanded clone.

clone size	CDR3 length	J gene	V gene	D gene	CDR3 protein	CDR3 DNA
few	14	TRBJ2-7	TRBV6-1	-	CASSDPTLTYEQYF	TGTGCCAGCAGTGACCCAACACTTACCTACGAGCAGTACTTC
-	14	TRBJ2-1	TRBV6-5	-	CASSYHDPGAEQFF	TGTGCCAGCAGTTACCACGATCCCGGGGCTGAGCAGTTCTTC
-	15	TRBJ2-7	TRBV13	-	CASALLGALGSEQYF	TGTGCCAGCGCCCTGCTGGGAGCGCTCGGTTCCGAGCAGTACTTC
-	14	TRBJ2-1	TRBV30	TRBD2	CAWNVLAGHNEQFF	TGTGCCTGGAACGTACTAGCGGGTCACAATGAGCAGTTCTTC
-	12	TRBJ2-2	TRBV11-1	-	CASSWDFGELFF	TGTGCCAGCAGCTGGGATTTCGGGGAGCTGTTTTTT
-	15	TRBJ2-5	TRBV2	TRBD1	CASGYRTGIQETQYF	TGTGCCAGCGGATACAGGACAGGGATCCAAGAGACCCAGTACTTC
-	14	TRBJ2-3	TRBV27	TRBD2	CASSKRGSTDTQYF	TGTGCCAGCAGTAAGCGGGGGAGCACAGATACGCAGTACTTT
-	14	TRBJ2-1	TRBV3-1	-	CASSQATGYHEQFF	TGTGCCAGCAGCCAAGCCACAGGGTACCATGAGCAGTTCTTC
few	14	TRBJ2-5	TRBV2	TRBD1	CASSGTGSGETQYF	TGTGCCAGCAGTGGGACAGGTTCGGGGGAGACCCAGTACTTC
many	14	TRBJ1-4	TRBV19	-	CASSIVGRRVELFF	TGTGCCAGTAGTATAGTTGGCCGCCGCGTCGAACTGTTTTTT
-	14	TRBJ2-5	TRBV7-8	-	CASSPPGLQETQYF	TGTGCCAGCAGCCCTCCAGGTCTGCAAGAGACCCAGTACTTC
-	19	TRBJ2-2	TRBV2	TRBD1	CASSGTGGISGINTWELFF	TGTGCCAGCAGTGGGACAGGGGGCATCAGCGGGATAAACACCTGGGAGCTGTTTTTT
-	16	TRBJ2-7	TRBV4-2	TRBD2	CASSQDGTSGSYEQYF	TGTGCCAGCAGCCAAGATGGGACTAGCGGGAGTTACGAGCAGTACTTC
many	15	TRBJ1-4	TRBV6-1	TRBD1	CASSRQGATNEKLFF	TGTGCCAGCAGTAGACAGGGGGCTACTAATGAAAAACTGTTTTTT
once	17	TRBJ2-1	TRBV3-1	TRBD2	CASSPQTGTSFSLEQFF	TGTGCCAGCAGCCCACAGACCGGGACTAGCTTTAGTCTTGAGCAGTTCTTC
-	15	TRBJ2-1	TRBV6-1	-	CASTTTTSTYNEQFF	TGTGCCAGCACCACAACAACGAGCACCTACAATGAGCAGTTCTTC
many	16	TRBJ2-1	TRBV27	TRBD2	CASTQRAGGVVYEQFF	TGTGCCAGCACCCAAAGGGCGGGGGGGGTCGTCTATGAGCAGTTCTTC
-	15	TRBJ1-2	TRBV7-2	TRBD1	CASSLAPGGAYGYTF	TGTGCCAGCAGCTTAGCCCCAGGGGGCGCCTATGGCTACACCTTC
few	12	TRBJ1-1	TRBV19	TRBD1	CASMGQGTEAFF	TGTGCCAGTATGGGACAGGGCACTGAAGCTTTCTTT
-	14	TRBJ1-2	TRBV5-4	TRBD1	CASSPGQGNYGYTF	TGTGCCAGCAGCCCGGGACAGGGGAACTATGGCTACACCTTC
few	15	TRBJ2-2	TRBV5-1	-	CASSLDGRNTGELFF	TGCGCCAGCAGCTTGGATGGGAGGAACACCGGGGAGCTGTTTTTT
many	11	TRBJ2-1	TRBV20-1	-	CSVPNRNEQFF	TGCAGTGTCCCGAACCGCAATGAGCAGTTCTTC
few	12	TRBJ1-4	TRBV30	-	CAWSVVNEKLFF	TGTGCCTGGAGTGTAGTTAATGAAAAACTGTTTTTT
-	17	TRBJ2-7	TRBV20-1	-	CSARALMSSAFSYEQYF	TGCAGTGCTAGGGCCCTTATGAGTAGCGCCTTCTCCTACGAGCAGTACTTC
many	19	TRBJ2-1	TRBV13	TRBD2	CASSSYPTAPGLENNEQFF	TGTGCCAGCAGCTCCTACCCCACTGCCCCGGGACTAGAGAACAATGAGCAGTTCTTC
few	16	TRBJ2-2	TRBV6-1	-	CASSNRRVQETGELFF	TGTGCCAGCAGTAACCGTCGGGTACAGGAAACCGGGGAGCTGTTTTTT
-	14	TRBJ2-7	TRBV28	-	CASSLSDRAYEQYF	TGTGCCAGCAGTTTATCGGACAGAGCCTACGAGCAGTACTTC
-	17	TRBJ1-2	TRBV9	TRBD1	CASSAGDREGVNYGYTF	TGTGCCAGCAGCGCCGGGGACAGGGAGGGGGTTAACTATGGCTACACCTTC
-	14	TRBJ1-6	TRBV3-1	-	CASSQAAYNSPLHF	TGTGCCAGCAGCCAAGCGGCCTATAATTCACCCCTCCACTTT
-	13	TRBJ2-2	TRBV19	-	CASSRGGAGELFF	TGTGCCAGTAGTAGGGGGGGGGCAGGGGAGCTGTTTTTT
many	13	TRBJ2-6	TRBV6-6	-	CASSYLGANVLTF	TGTGCCAGCAGTTATCTCGGGGCCAACGTCCTGACTTTC
few	11	TRBJ2-5	TRBV12-3/TRBV12-4	-	CASSTRETQYF	TGTGCCAGCAGTACCCGTGAGACCCAGTACTTC
few	15	TRBJ1-2	TRBV19	-	CASSTDIYGVYGYTF	TGTGCCAGTAGTACGGACATCTATGGGGTCTATGGCTACACCTTC
few	15	TRBJ1-2	TRBV5-5	-	CASSRAGTTNYGYTF	TGTGCCAGCAGCCGCGCGGGGACTACTAACTATGGCTACACCTTC
medium-sized	16	TRBJ2-2	TRBV7-3	TRBD1	CASSSHRGPATGELFF	TGTGCCAGCAGTTCGCACAGGGGGCCGGCCACCGGGGAGCTGTTTTTT
many	17	TRBJ2-1	TRBV24-1	TRBD2	CATSDLTSGSINSEQFF	TGTGCCACCAGTGATTTAACTAGCGGGAGTATTAACAGTGAGCAGTTCTTC
-	15	TRBJ1-4	TRBV3-1	TRBD1	CASSPGTGFNEKLFF	TGTGCCAGCAGCCCCGGGACAGGGTTTAATGAAAAACTGTTTTTT
-	14	TRBJ2-3	TRBV12-3/TRBV12-4	-	CASRGGLSTDTQYF	TGTGCCAGCAGGGGGGGTTTGTCGACAGATACGCAGTATTTT
once	14	TRBJ1-1	TRBV5-1	-	CASSLWTPNTEAFF	TGCGCCAGCAGCTTGTGGACACCGAACACTGAAGCTTTCTTT
few	15	TRBJ2-1	TRBV28	-	CASSLALGNYNEQFF	TGTGCCAGCAGTTTGGCGCTAGGGAACTACAATGAGCAGTTCTTC
medium-sized	12	TRBJ1-5	TRBV30	-	CAWSPGVQPQHF	TGTGCCTGGAGCCCAGGGGTTCAGCCCCAGCATTTT
-	15	TRBJ2-7	TRBV5-6	-	CASSPVAVSSYEQYF	TGTGCCAGCAGCCCCGTGGCGGTGAGCTCCTACGAGCAGTACTTC
-	14	TRBJ2-7	TRBV6-2/TRBV6-3	TRBD1	CASSYGTGAYEQYF	TGTGCCAGCAGTTACGGGACAGGGGCCTACGAGCAGTACTTC
many	15	TRBJ2-7	TRBV20-1	TRBD2	CSARPLAGPLAEQYF	TGCAGTGCTAGGCCCCTAGCGGGACCCCTAGCCGAGCAGTACTTC
-	17	TRBJ2-1	TRBV9	TRBD2	CASSGLAGGTKGYEQFF	TGTGCCAGCAGCGGCCTAGCGGGAGGGACTAAAGGCTATGAGCAGTTCTTC
-	15	TRBJ2-1	TRBV19	TRBD1	CASSTGTGENNEQFF	TGTGCCAGTAGTACAGGGACAGGGGAAAACAATGAGCAGTTCTTC
once	14	TRBJ2-3	TRBV3-1	-	CASSQGLARATQYF	TGTGCCAGCAGCCAAGGTCTTGCCCGCGCTACGCAGTATTTT
many	13	TRBJ2-1	TRBV27	-	CASSFNSYNEQFF	TGTGCCAGCAGTTTTAACTCCTACAATGAGCAGTTCTTC
few	12	TRBJ1-1	TRBV10-3	-	CAISDSPLGAFF	TGTGCCATCAGTGACTCCCCCCTGGGGGCTTTCTTT
few	15	TRBJ2-3	TRBV15	-	CATSRVGGSTDTQYF	TGTGCCACCAGCAGAGTTGGGGGAAGCACAGATACGCAGTATTTT
few	14	TRBJ2-3	TRBV30	-	CAWSEQGGTNTQYF	TGTGCCTGGAGTGAGCAGGGTGGGACCAATACGCAGTATTTT